The 5 T cell receptor beta chains presented below share a single source sample, sequenced in a study of blood T cell repertoires in COVID-19. The repertoire was sequenced with immunoSEQ multiplex PCR; TCRdb's copy has only in-frame clones and lacks some. The table shows around 180,000 clones, with about 85% occurring only once. Sample: peripheral blood. The receptors originated from a woman of 80 years or more with acute or convalescent COVID-19.

This chain connects TRBV10-1 to TRBJ1-2; no clear D. The germline V and J ends were trimmed by 3 bases and 4 bases, with 15 bases remaining between them. CDR1 and CDR2 (germline): WNHNN, SYGVQD (reference sequence). The CDR3 has 15 amino acids. CDR3 sequence (DNA): TGCGCCAGCAGTGACCGCCGGGGTTCCCCCTATGGCTACACCTTC. It specifies CASSDRRGSPYGYTF.

A word on this clone: A much larger clone is a single base away; this may be a read error. This rearrangement joins TRBV5-5 to TRBJ2-7, with D uncertain. CDR3 size: 12 residues. Germline loops: CDR1 SGHKS, CDR2 YYEKEE (reference sequence). The V gene lost 0 bases and the J gene lost 4 bases, with 5 bases spanning the gap. CDR3 DNA: TGTGCCAGCAGCTTGGAGGAGTACGAGCAGTACTTC. It yields the protein CASSLEEYEQYF.

The gene calls are TRBV25-1 and TRBJ2-5; 11 nucleotides align to TRBD1. This CDR3 is 15 amino acids long. V dropped 6 bases and J dropped 4; count of bases not matched to a gene: 7. Germline loops: CDR1 MGHDK, CDR2 SYGVNS. CDR3 sequence (DNA): TGTGCCAGCAGCCCTACGGACAGGGGGCGAGAGACCCAGTACTTC. Translation gives CASSPTDRGRETQYF.

This rearrangement joins TRBV7-9 to TRBJ1-1; 8 bases match TRBD1. After removal of 6 bases from V and 7 bases from J, the junction contained 10 bases not matched to a gene. The CDR3 extends over 14 amino acids. CDR1 is SEHNR and CDR2 is FQNEAQ in the germline V gene (reference sequence). CDR3 nucleotides: TGTGCCAGCAGTCGGACAGGGTCGAATGGTGAAGCTTTCTTT. It specifies CASSRTGSNGEAFF.

The J gene is TRBJ2-7, the V gene TRBV9; 9 bases agree with TRBD1. The ends lost 3 bases at V and 6 bases at J; junction bases unmatched: 4. CDR1 is SGDLS, CDR2 YYNGEE, per germline. This CDR3 spans 13 amino acids. The CDR3 DNA follows: TGTGCCAGCAGCGCGCGGGACAGGGCCGAGCAGTACTTC. Translated, it gives CASSARDRAEQYF.